The 21 T cell receptor beta chains reported below all come from one sample, sequenced in a study of T cell changes during pregnancy in multiple sclerosis (dated by TCRdb to the late 2010s). The library was built by means of the immunoSEQ multiplex PCR assay. This is the immuneACCESS table as TCRdb keeps it, with only in-frame sequences that have V and J called. A part of the clones is gone; compared with another copy, unresolved V genes explain less than half, and the rest is unexplained. In this sample the table shows tens of thousands of clones, roughly 93% of which occur a single time. 6.8% of the sample belongs to the ten largest clones. The source was CD8+ T cells from peripheral blood mononuclear cells, collected in the third trimester of pregnancy. These receptors came from a female donor with multiple sclerosis, enrolled in a pregnancy study.

This chain connects TRBV7-3 to TRBJ2-3, with TRBD2 matching 8 bases. J lost 4 bases, V lost 2 bases, and 5 bases had no gene match. The germline V gene encodes CDR1 SGHTA and CDR2 FQGTGA. The CDR3 consists of 15 residues. Here the CDR3 DNA reads TGTGCCAGCAGCTTAGCGGGGGGCAATTCAGATACGCAGTATTTT. This translates into CASSLAGGNSDTQYF.

The rearrangement joins TRBV28 to TRBJ1-3; TRBD1 aligns across 8 bases. Germline CDR1 MDHEN, CDR2 SYDVKM. With V trimmed by 6 bases and J by 4 bases, 5 bases remained unmatched. The CDR3 is 14 amino acids. CDR3 nucleotides: TGTGCCAGCAGGGAGACAGGGGTAGGAAACACCATATATTTT. Protein sequence: CASRETGVGNTIYF.

The rearrangement uses TRBV10-3 and TRBJ1-5; D unclear. Germline CDR1 is ENHRY and CDR2 is SYGVKD. The CDR3 length is 15 residues. V was clipped by 0 bases and J by 0 bases, with 6 bases between them. CDR3 amino acids: CAISESGDSNQPQHF. In DNA form, the CDR3 reads TGTGCCATCAGTGAGTCGGGCGATAGCAATCAGCCCCAGCATTTT.

This clone was observed a handful of times. V is TRBV7-6 and J is TRBJ1-5; D possibly corresponds to TRBD1 (6 bases). The germline V and J ends were trimmed by 5 bases and 5 bases, with 25 bases remaining between them. The germline CDR1 and CDR2 sequences are SGHVS and FNYEAQ. This CDR3 region has 18 residues. CDR3 DNA sequence: TGTGCCAGCAGCGCGACAGGTCTATCCCATCCACCGTATCAGCCCCAGCATTTT. Its protein product is CASSATGLSHPPYQPQHF.

The chain is built from TRBV28 and TRBJ2-1, with unresolved D. Per the germline V gene, CDR1 is MDHEN and CDR2 is SYDVKM. This CDR3 is 16 amino acids long. Trimming stripped 2 bases from V and 5 bases from J, with 16 bases between. The CDR3 DNA reads as TGTGCCAGCAGTTTACCCCCTCCTAGTGCCGACAATGAGCAGTTCTTC. This gives the protein CASSLPPPSADNEQFF.

The chain has TRBV11-3 and TRBJ2-7, with 8 nucleotides matching TRBD1. There are 15 residues in the CDR3. The V and J ends lost 4 bases and 3 bases, in that order; junction bases with no gene match: 8. The germline V gene has CDR1 SGHNT and CDR2 YENEEA. CDR3 sequence reads: CASSSRTGIHYEQYF. CDR3 sequence (DNA): TGTGCCAGCAGCTCTCGGACAGGGATTCACTACGAGCAGTACTTC.

The V and J genes are TRBV11-2 and TRBJ1-3; the match to TRBD1 covers 9 bases. Germline V gives CDR1 SGHAT, CDR2 FQNNGV. This CDR3 region has 19 residues. The V gene end was trimmed by 2 bases and the J gene end by 1 base; junction bases not matched to a gene: 12. CDR3 protein: CASSLYFSDRGLSGNTIYF. In DNA form, the CDR3 reads TGTGCCAGCAGCTTATATTTTTCGGACAGGGGACTATCTGGAAACACCATATATTTT.

The V and J genes are TRBV19 and TRBJ1-5, with D perhaps TRBD1 (5 bases). The length of the CDR3 is 18 residues. CDR1 LNHDA and CDR2 SQIVND come from the germline V gene (reference sequence). Trimming removed 0 bases at V and 4 bases at J, with 19 bases between. The CDR3 protein is CASSIDPEAAGINQPQHF. CDR3 coding DNA: TGTGCCAGTAGTATAGACCCTGAGGCGGCAGGGATAAATCAGCCCCAGCATTTT.

This rearrangement joins TRBV27 to TRBJ2-7, with TRBD1 matching 7 bases. From germline, CDR1 is MNHEY and CDR2 SMNVEV (reference sequence). The CDR3 has 15 residues. With 5 bases clipped from V and 2 bases from J, the junction kept 9 bases outside the gene matches. CDR3 bases: TGTGCCAGCAGTCCTCCACCGACAGGGCCCTACGAGCAGTACTTC. Residues: CASSPPPTGPYEQYF.

CDR3 residues: CALAGLNEQFF. CDR3 coding DNA: TGTGCTCTAGCGGGGCTCAATGAGCAGTTCTTC. The chain is built from TRBV7-9 and TRBJ2-1, with 9 positions matching TRBD2. This CDR3 contains 11 residues. Germline CDR1 is SEHNR and CDR2 is FQNEAQ (reference sequence).

The chain employs TRBV13 and TRBJ2-1, with D uncertain. The V end was cut by 2 bases, the J end by 0 bases, with 5 bases between. The germline CDR1 and CDR2 sequences are PRHDT and FYEKMQ (reference sequence). This CDR3 has 14 residues. The CDR3 here is CASSLLSSYNEQFF. CDR3 nucleotides: TGTGCCAGCAGCTTACTTAGCTCCTACAATGAGCAGTTCTTC.

The rearrangement uses TRBV6-1 and TRBJ2-7, with a tentative D call TRBD1 (6 bases). The CDR3 runs 16 residues. V gave up 0 bases and J gave up 0 bases, with 12 bases separating them. Germline V lookup: CDR1 MNHNS, CDR2 SASEGT. CDR3 sequence reads: CASSEAWDISSYEQYF. The CDR3 coding sequence is TGTGCCAGCAGTGAAGCTTGGGACATTTCCTCCTACGAGCAGTACTTC.

The chain links TRBV11-2 to TRBJ2-7, with D possibly being TRBD2 (7 bases). The CDR3 has 15 amino acids. V dropped 3 bases and J dropped 2 bases, with 14 bases sitting between them. Germline V gene sequence: CDR1 SGHAT, CDR2 FQNNGV. As DNA, the CDR3 is TGTGCCAGCAGCTTGTGGGGGGGCCTACCCTACGAGCAGTACTTC. Its protein is CASSLWGGLPYEQYF.

This sequence joins TRBV6-5 and TRBJ1-1; D not resolved. Trimming left V 9 bases short and J 0 bases short, with 5 bases between. The CDR3 extends over 11 amino acids. Germline V CDR1 and CDR2: MNHEY, SVGAGI. CDR3 nucleotide sequence: TGTGCCAGTATTTTGAACACTGAAGCTTTCTTT. Protein sequence: CASILNTEAFF.

The rearrangement uses TRBV27 and TRBJ2-7; 7 bases match TRBD1. The V segment lost 0 bases and the J segment 0 bases; nucleotides outside the gene matches: 5. Germline V lookup: CDR1 MNHEY, CDR2 SMNVEV (reference sequence). The CDR3 sequence is 16 residues long. The CDR3 spells CASSLSGTASSYEQYF. CDR3 coding DNA: TGTGCCAGCAGTTTATCAGGGACAGCGAGCTCCTACGAGCAGTACTTC.

The DNA of the CDR3 is TGCGCCAGCAGTCAATCTCGAGGGGAGGAGAACACCGGGGAGCTGTTTTTT. It is translated as CASSQSRGEENTGELFF. The chain uses TRBV23-1 and TRBJ2-2, with a weak D call TRBD2 (6 bases). TRBV23-1 has ORF status, its function being uncertain. The germline V and J ends were trimmed by 0 bases and 1 base, with 12 bases remaining between them. CDR3 length: 17 amino acids.

This chain uses TRBV4-1 with TRBJ1-2, with 7 nucleotides matching TRBD1. Germline V gene lookup returns CDR1 MGHRA and CDR2 YSYEKL. J gave up 1 base and V 4 bases, and 0 bases lay outside the gene matches. CDR3 length equals 13 residues. The CDR3 sequence is CASSRDSNYGYTF. The CDR3 DNA is TGCGCCAGCAGCCGGGACAGTAACTATGGCTACACCTTC.

The gene calls are TRBV27 and TRBJ2-7; TRBD2 matches 10 bases. Germline CDR1 MNHEY, CDR2 SMNVEV (reference sequence). V lost 6 bases, J lost 0 bases, and 8 bases stayed unmatched. The CDR3 is 16 amino acids. The CDR3 is CASSTLTSGHSYEQYF. The DNA for the CDR3 is TGTGCCAGCAGCACATTGACTAGCGGGCACTCCTACGAGCAGTACTTC.

As regards this clone: One end of the junction fails to match germline, which may point to a read error. The chain uses TRBV6-5 and TRBJ2-5; TRBD1 agrees at 9 bases. This CDR3 spans 13 amino acids. CDR1 and CDR2 (germline): MNHEY, SVGAGI. CDR3: CATSTGGRETQYF. In DNA, the CDR3 is TGTGCCACCAGTACAGGGGGCAGAGAGACCCAGTACTTC.

This chain links TRBV7-9 with TRBJ2-2; D call uncertain. The CDR3 extends over 15 amino acids. CDR1 SEHNR and CDR2 FQNEAQ come from the germline V gene (reference sequence). The V end was cut by 5 bases, the J end by 0 bases, with 10 bases between. This CDR3 reads CASSGGSPNTGELFF. The CDR3 region has the DNA TGTGCCAGCAGCGGTGGCTCCCCGAACACCGGGGAGCTGTTTTTT.

The genes are TRBV9 and TRBJ2-5, with D tentatively TRBD2 (8 bases). Looked up from germline, CDR1 is SGDLS and CDR2 is YYNGEE. The CDR3 spans 14 residues. With 3 bases removed from V and 5 bases from J, the gap between germline ends came to 14 bases. This CDR3 is CASSAGGTVETQYF. DNA for the CDR3: TGTGCCAGCAGCGCGGGGGGGACAGTGGAGACCCAGTACTTC.